This T cell receptor beta chain comes out of a study of cytomegalovirus exposure and HLA in healthy donors. Although they were nominally healthy when sampled, donors likely had unrecorded immune exposures. The study ran its PCR with 60 Vbeta and 13 Jbeta primers. The protocol was immunoSEQ multiplex PCR, while the TCRdb copy is restricted to in-frame clones and leaves out a portion. In total, the table holds fewer than 150,000 clones. Concerning this clone itself: Its cognate antigen is unknown.

The study's findings and limits: Only CMV serostatus was available as immune exposure information. Later analysis identified several of the most significant clusters that appeared linked to common viral pathogens. Later work found most CMV-associated TCR beta chains apparently HLA-restricted.

This TCR derives from an older woman in good health and CMV-seronegative. What was sequenced was PBMCs.

CDR3 sequence (DNA): TGTGCCTGGAGATGGACAGGGCCTAATGAAAAACTGTTTTTT. Protein product: CAWRWTGPNEKLFF. The chain links TRBV30 to TRBJ1-4; 8 bases map to TRBD1. V shed 3 bases and J 3 bases; nucleotides not matched to a gene: 3. Germline CDR1 is GTSNPN and CDR2 is SVGIG (reference sequence). CDR3 length equals 14 residues.